The clone carrying this TCR beta chain has a count of ten or more. This entry is derived from a study of regulatory T cells in long-lasting Graves disease. Documented time point: newly diagnosed GD, antithyroid drugs for less than 3 months. Extracted RNA from PBMCs served as the source of the TCR library. Arm-PCR with iRepertoire HTBI primers amplified the CDR3 regions for these TCR beta libraries. TCRdb analysed the multiplex PCR reads with MiXCR anew, one entry per CDR3 protein. The repertoire holds just over 600,000 distinct CDR3 sequences, with roughly 15% as singletons. Looked up from germline, CDR1 is LNHNV and CDR2 is YYDKDF (reference sequence). Germline trimming cut 0 bases from V and 4 bases from J; bases unmatched to any gene: 4. This CDR3 has 15 residues. This sample also belongs to another study, concerning T cells in Graves' hyperthyroidism and ophthalmopathy.

The sample here was peripheral blood mononuclear cells (PBMCs), taken at new diagnosis, from a patient treated with antithyroid drugs. This chain connects TRBV15 to TRBJ2-3; 7 bases agree with TRBD2. This clonotype was sampled from a woman aged 30 to 39 with Graves disease. The CDR3 DNA follows: TGTGCCACCAGCAGAGATAGGGGAGGGGCAGATACGCAGTATTTT. Translated: CATSRDRGGADTQYF.